This TCR beta chain was obtained from a study of blood T cell repertoires in COVID-19 (TCRdb year 2020). Regarding the study in general: Samples from collaborators originated in the United States, Italy and Spain and spanned both the acute and convalescent phases of COVID-19. The material from the prospective study consisted of cDNA or gDNA derived from T cells, B-cell-depleted T cells, or PBMCs. The dataset comprised deeply sampled blood TCRbeta repertoires from subjects exposed to, actively infected with, or recovered from COVID-19. The repertoires were made available in a free public database intended to serve as a resource for research on the immune response to SARS-CoV-2. The samples were drawn from two sources: the first 160 participants of the ongoing ImmuneRACE study, and fewer than 1,500 subjects contributed by 6 global collaborators. A de-identified subject ID, COVID-19 status, age in years and sex were almost always included in the sample metadata. Where available, HLA class I and class II types were obtained from metadata supplied by the sample provider rather than from assay-based typing. Study-wide conclusions, independent of this receptor: How much clinical and demographic metadata was included differed by source and by participant, and the metadata was provided uncurated.

Enrolling through a virtual design, the prospective study's participants ranged in age from roughly 18 to 89 years and lived across some 23 United States geographic areas. To assign participants to cohorts, the prospective study relied on clinical history that participants themselves reported in a screening survey and a study questionnaire. For ImmuneRACE Cohort 3, a participant was defined as recovered based on two consecutive negative NP/OP PCR tests, clearance by a healthcare professional, or resolution of symptoms. Mobile phlebotomists in the prospective study collected whole blood, serum and a nasopharyngeal or oropharyngeal swab from every participant. Prospective study participants could optionally give additional blood draws and questionnaires over an approximately two-month period. Before DNA extraction, prospective study blood samples were shipped either frozen or at room temperature.

As regards this clone: The antigen it binds to is not known. Base-call qualities are not available, and no considerably larger clone is one nucleotide away.

TCRbeta CDR3 regions were amplified from genomic DNA using the immunoSEQ Assay, a bias-controlled multiplex PCR. Per the authors' processing: Within the assay, amplification of reference gene primers was used to estimate how many nucleated cells each sample contained. To quantify the absolute abundance of each unique TCRbeta CDR3 rearrangement, sequence reads were collapsed and filtered. For each sample, productive Simpson clonality was calculated as the square root of Simpson's diversity index across productive rearrangements. This is the immuneACCESS table as TCRdb keeps it, with only in-frame sequences that have V and J called. A part of the clones is gone; compared with another copy, unresolved V genes explain less than half, and the rest is unexplained. D and trimming were read from the DNA, whereas the V and J calls and clone size are those reported in that table. For this sample there are 100,000 or so clones; 70% to 90% appear just once. Approximately 2.4% of the sample goes to the ten largest clones.

CDR1 and CDR2 are drawn from the germline V gene: MRHNA, SNTAGT. Taken from cysteine to phenylalanine, the CDR3 has 15 residues. Only the CDR3 portion is preserved as DNA: 45 bases, with reading frame beginning at the first base. V drops 4 bases and J drops 2 bases, leaving 13 bases in between. This receptor was taken from a woman between 45 and 65 years old who had recovered from COVID-19. The sample consisted of PBMCs or T cells enriched from blood (not recorded which). The chain is made from TRBV6-4 and TRBJ2-3; the D segment could be TRBD1, given 6 matching bases. This receptor carries the CDR3 CASSAGTLDTDTQYF. The nucleotides read TGTGCCAGCAGTGCCGGGACATTAGACACAGATACGCAGTATTTT.